This TCR beta chain is from a study of blood T cell repertoires in COVID-19. Profiling relied on immunoSEQ multiplex PCR, and the TCRdb table lists in-frame clones only, not all of them. The sample has tens of thousands of clones, 85% seen once. Germline V lookup: CDR1 MNHNS, CDR2 SASEGT. The CDR3 covers 14 residues. Deletions cut 2 bases from V and 0 bases from J, with 7 bases between. The sequencing sample was made of peripheral blood. The clonotype was recovered from a man older than 75 with acute or convalescent COVID-19. The V and J genes are TRBV6-1 and TRBJ1-1; D remains unclear. The CDR3 spells CASSEFTVNTEAFF. In DNA form, the CDR3 reads TGTGCCAGCAGTGAATTTACAGTGAACACTGAAGCTTTCTTT.